What follows are 2 T cell receptor beta chains derived from one specimen sequenced in a study of blood T cell repertoires in COVID-19 (dated by TCRdb to 2018 to 2020). To prepare the library, the immunoSEQ multiplex PCR assay was applied. As stored in TCRdb, this immuneACCESS dataset retains in-frame rearrangements with V and J assigned. A fraction of the clones does not appear; measured against another copy, unresolved V genes explain less than half of the discrepancy, and the remainder lacks a known reason. The sample table holds about 26,000 clones, of which around 90% were seen once. The leading ten clones occupy around 2.8% of the sample. The sequenced sample was peripheral blood. The source of these receptors is a human donor in a cohort sampled during active COVID-19.

A single count supports this clone. This chain links TRBV11-3 with TRBJ2-1; the D is unclear. This CDR3 has 15 amino acids. Germline CDR1 SGHNT, CDR2 YENEEA. V was clipped by 5 bases and J by 4 bases, with 15 bases between them. The CDR3 protein is CASSLIPYEYNEQFF. The CDR3 DNA is TGTGCCAGCAGCCTAATCCCCTATGAGTACAATGAGCAGTTCTTC.

This clone was seen a handful of times. This chain uses TRBV9 with TRBJ2-3, with 8 bases that match TRBD2. The germline V gene encodes CDR1 SGDLS and CDR2 YYNGEE. Trimming removed 0 bases from V and 6 bases from J; junction bases left unmatched: 9. The CDR3 is 16 residues long. CDR3 region: CASSVASGGAGDTQYF. CDR3 sequence (DNA): TGTGCCAGCAGCGTAGCGAGCGGGGGAGCGGGGGATACGCAGTATTTT.